Listed here are 22 T cell receptor beta chains from one sample, sequenced in a study of control samples from healthy donors and cancer patients. Profiling relied on immunoSEQ multiplex PCR, and the TCRdb table lists in-frame clones only, not all of them. The data show approximately 100,000 clones, with more than 75% seen just once and approximately 2.1% held by the top ten. The sequencing input was blood. These TCRs come from a woman aged 40 to 50 in good health.

The CDR3 coding sequence is TGTGCCAGCAGTTACGGGAACATTCAGTACTTC. This translates into CASSYGNIQYF. This chain joins TRBV6-2 or TRBV6-3 and TRBJ2-4; D gene unclear. Trimming cost V 2 bases and J 7 bases, with 3 bases left between them. CDR3 length equals 11 residues. Per the germline V gene, CDR1 is MNHEY and CDR2 is SVGEGT.

This rearrangement joins TRBV27 to TRBJ2-2; D is undetermined. The CDR3 consists of 13 residues. V was trimmed by 5 bases and J by 6 bases, leaving 10 bases between them. Per the germline V gene, CDR1 is MNHEY and CDR2 is SMNVEV (reference sequence). The CDR3 spells CASSPRWAGELFF. For the CDR3, the DNA is TGTGCCAGCAGTCCCCGGTGGGCCGGGGAGCTGTTTTTT.

This clone was counted a few times. V and J are TRBV19 and TRBJ1-1; D call uncertain. This CDR3 is built from 14 residues. Germline loops: CDR1 LNHDA, CDR2 SQIVND (reference sequence). With 3 bases removed from V and 4 bases from J, the gap between germline ends came to 12 bases. The CDR3 nucleotides are TGTGCCAGTAGTATCCCCTGGGAGAGCACTGAAGCTTTCTTT. Its translation is CASSIPWESTEAFF.

The genes are TRBV23-1 and TRBJ2-3; D is uncertain. TRBV23-1 carries the ORF label, with uncertain function. CDR3 length equals 10 residues. V was pared by 7 bases and J by 13 bases, with 12 bases between. The CDR3 protein is CASNWGIEYF. CDR3 DNA: TGCGCCAGCAACTGGGGTATAGAGTATTTT.

The chain is built from TRBV3-1 (or the pseudogene TRBV3-2) and TRBJ1-6; unclear D gene. Germline V CDR1 and CDR2: LGHDT, YNNKEL (reference sequence). The CDR3 loop spans 17 amino acids. Trimming cost V 1 base and J 8 bases, with 18 bases left between them. The DNA of the CDR3 is TGTGCCAGCAGCCAAGCGTTGTCGGGGTGTTTTTATTCACCCCTCCACTTT. It yields the protein CASSQALSGCFYSPLHF.

As DNA, the CDR3 is TGTGCCACCAGTGACCCGACAGGACCCTCTGGGGCCAACGTCCTGACTTTC. Its protein is CATSDPTGPSGANVLTF. This chain joins TRBV24-1 and TRBJ2-6; perhaps TRBD1 as D (6 bases). Germline V gene sequence: CDR1 KGHDR, CDR2 SFDVKD. The CDR3 totals 17 residues. Trimming pared 4 bases from V and 0 bases from J, leaving 12 bases between.

This chain uses TRBV14 with TRBJ2-7; 7 bases line up with TRBD1. CDR1 SGHDN and CDR2 FVKESK come from the germline V gene. The CDR3 has 14 residues. The V segment lost 1 base and the J segment 4 bases; nucleotides outside the gene matches: 4. The CDR3 loop reads CASSQGPGGYEQYF. The CDR3 DNA follows: TGTGCCAGCAGCCAAGGGCCAGGGGGATACGAGCAGTACTTC.

The chain uses TRBV11-3 and TRBJ2-5; 9 bases align to TRBD2. J was trimmed by 6 bases and V by 1 base; bases with no gene match: 9. Per the germline V gene, CDR1 is SGHNT and CDR2 is YENEEA. This CDR3 region has 16 residues. The CDR3 spells CASSLGLMTSGQTQYF. Here the CDR3 DNA reads TGTGCCAGCAGCTTAGGCCTTATGACTAGCGGACAGACCCAGTACTTC. Supplemented by reference TRBV11-3 and TRBJ2-5, the full variable domain reads EAGVVQSPRYKIIEKKQPVAFWCNPISGHNTLYWYLQNLGQGPELLIRYENEEAVDDSQLPKDRFSAERLKGVDSTLKIQPAELGDSAVYLCASSLGLMTSGQTQYFGPGTRLLVL.

The chain carries TRBV27 and TRBJ1-1, with no clear D. The CDR3 has 18 amino acids. Germline V gene data show CDR1 as MNHEY and CDR2 as SMNVEV (reference sequence). Trimming took off 2 bases at V and 7 bases at J, with 26 bases between the two ends. The CDR3 DNA is TGTGCCAGCAGTTTAAGGAGGAGCCAAGTAAATTTCTTAAGTGAAGCTTTCTTT. Its translation is CASSLRRSQVNFLSEAFF.

The rearrangement uses TRBV7-9 and TRBJ2-1; 7 positions agree with TRBD2. V shed 6 bases, J shed 4 bases, and the junction held 6 bases outside the gene matches. The CDR3 loop spans 14 amino acids. Per germline, CDR1 SEHNR and CDR2 FQNEAQ (reference sequence). CDR3 region: CASRLDGGYNEQFF. In DNA, the CDR3 is TGTGCCAGCAGATTGGACGGGGGGTACAATGAGCAGTTCTTC.

V usage is TRBV6-1 and J usage is TRBJ1-6, with 7 bases aligning to TRBD1. CDR1 MNHNS and CDR2 SASEGT come from the germline V gene. The CDR3 sequence is 16 residues long. J was trimmed by 5 bases and V by 1 base; bases with no gene match: 5. CDR3: CASSEGTGNNNSPLHF. The DNA of the CDR3 is TGTGCCAGCAGTGAAGGGACAGGAAATAATAATTCACCCCTCCACTTT.

The chain is built from TRBV2 and TRBJ1-5; D is uncertain. CDR1 SNHLY and CDR2 FYNNEI come from the germline V gene. The CDR3 consists of 12 residues. V was shortened by 8 bases and J by 2 bases, with 7 bases between the two germline ends. This CDR3 reads CASAWGNQPQHF. The CDR3 bases are TGTGCCAGCGCCTGGGGCAATCAGCCCCAGCATTTT.

The chain joins TRBV4-3 to TRBJ2-3, with D unclear. CDR3 length equals 16 residues. V was pared by 0 bases and J by 2 bases, with 12 bases between. CDR1 and CDR2 (germline): LGHNA, YSLEER. The CDR3 DNA reads as TGCGCCAGCAGCCAAGATCTTACCAGGCCCACAGATACGCAGTATTTT. This codes for CASSQDLTRPTDTQYF.

This clone turned up a few times. J is TRBJ2-2 and V is TRBV5-5, with a tentative D call TRBD1 (6 bases). Trimming pared 2 bases from V and 3 bases from J, leaving 14 bases between. The germline CDR1 and CDR2 sequences are SGHKS and YYEKEE (reference sequence). The CDR3 runs to 16 residues. For the CDR3, the DNA is TGTGCCAGCAGCTTTTCGGGACAAGTGTACACCGGGGAGCTGTTTTTT. This gives the protein CASSFSGQVYTGELFF.

The V gene is TRBV6-5, the J gene TRBJ1-2, with a possible D match to TRBD1 (5 bases). Trimming took 8 bases from V and 0 from J, leaving 7 bases between them. CDR1 and CDR2 from the germline V gene are MNHEY and SVGAGI. The CDR3 covers 12 residues. The CDR3 protein is CASGTANYGYTF. The DNA for the CDR3 is TGTGCCAGCGGGACCGCTAACTATGGCTACACCTTC.

The chain links TRBV2 to TRBJ2-3, with D hard to call. This CDR3 is built from 16 residues. Trimming took off 7 bases at V and 5 bases at J, with 22 bases between the two ends. Per the germline V gene, CDR1 is SNHLY and CDR2 is FYNNEI. The CDR3 coding sequence is TGTGCCAGCACCCAGAACCTTCCCTTAAGTGGAGATACGCAGTATTTT. Amino acid sequence: CASTQNLPLSGDTQYF. Full variable domain (remainder filled in from reference TRBV2 and TRBJ2-3): EPEVTQTPSHQVTQMGQEVILRCVPISNHLYFYWYRQILGQKVEFLVSFYNNEISEKSEIFDDQFSVERPDGSNFTLKIRSTKLEDSAMYFCASTQNLPLSGDTQYFGPGTRLTVL.

The chain couples TRBV30 to TRBJ2-2; TRBD2 might be the D (6 bases). V gave up 1 base and J gave up 13 bases, with 16 bases separating them. The CDR3 consists of 13 residues. The germline V gene has CDR1 GTSNPN and CDR2 SVGIG (reference sequence). CDR3 DNA: TGTGCCTGGAGTGGGGGACTTAGTGTGGGGCTGTTTTTT. It specifies CAWSGGLSVGLFF.

This rearrangement joins TRBV10-3 to TRBJ2-3, with TRBD2 identical over 9 bases. J lost 2 bases, V lost 5 bases, and 14 bases had no gene match. Germline CDR1 reads ENHRY; CDR2 reads SYGVKD. The CDR3 is 18 amino acids. CDR3 region: CAISPTSGHSGSTDTQYF. Here the CDR3 DNA reads TGTGCCATCAGTCCGACTAGCGGACACTCTGGATCCACAGATACGCAGTATTTT.

The chain employs TRBV24-1 and TRBJ2-4; 8 bases are a match to TRBD1. Trimming cost V 3 bases and J 8 bases; bases outside gene matches: 5. Germline lookup yields CDR1 KGHDR and CDR2 SFDVKD. The CDR3 loop spans 14 amino acids. The CDR3 sequence: CATSDPGTGDIQYF. The CDR3 bases are TGTGCCACCAGTGATCCCGGGACAGGAGACATTCAGTACTTC.

This chain uses TRBV7-2 with TRBJ2-6; perhaps D is TRBD1 or TRBD2 (5 bases each). V lost 2 bases, J lost 2 bases, and 16 bases lay in between. Germline CDR1 SGHTA, CDR2 FQGNSA. The CDR3 loop spans 18 amino acids. The CDR3 sequence is CASSLSARVGPGANVLTF. The DNA of the CDR3 is TGTGCCAGCAGCTTAAGTGCCAGGGTGGGACCTGGGGCCAACGTCCTGACTTTC. The complete variable domain, with remaining parts taken from reference TRBV7-2 and TRBJ2-6, reads GAGVSQSPSNKVTEKGKDVELRCDPISGHTALYWYRQSLGQGLEFLIYFQGNSAPDKSGLPSDRFSAERTGGSVSTLTIQRTQQEDSAVYLCASSLSARVGPGANVLTFGAGSRLTVL.

The chain couples TRBV12-5 to TRBJ2-5; 10 bases line up with TRBD1. The CDR3 spans 16 residues. V was pared by 3 bases and J by 5 bases, with 9 bases of the junction left unmatched. CDR1 and CDR2 from the germline V gene are LGHNT and FRNRAP. CDR3 nucleotide sequence: TGTGCTAGTGGTTTCATTGACAGGGGGCCAAAGGAGACCCAGTACTTC. This sequence encodes CASGFIDRGPKETQYF.

The chain employs TRBV2 and TRBJ2-4; D is perhaps TRBD1 (5 bases). The CDR3 spans 16 residues. CDR1 SNHLY and CDR2 FYNNEI come from the germline V gene. Trimming took off 7 bases at V and 0 bases at J, with 16 bases between the two ends. CDR3 residues: CASTRDSLLAKNIQYF. The CDR3 nucleotides read TGTGCCAGCACCCGCGACAGTCTGCTAGCCAAAAACATTCAGTACTTC.